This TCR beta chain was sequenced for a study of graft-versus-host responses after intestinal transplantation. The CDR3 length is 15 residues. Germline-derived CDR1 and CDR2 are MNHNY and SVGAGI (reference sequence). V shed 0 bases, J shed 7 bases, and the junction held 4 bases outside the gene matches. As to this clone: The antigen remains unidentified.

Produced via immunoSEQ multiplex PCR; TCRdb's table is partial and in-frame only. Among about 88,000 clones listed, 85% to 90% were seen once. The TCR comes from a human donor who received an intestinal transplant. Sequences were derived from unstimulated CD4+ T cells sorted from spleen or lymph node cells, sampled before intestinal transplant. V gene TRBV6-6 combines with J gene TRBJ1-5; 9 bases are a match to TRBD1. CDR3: CASSYSMGQGQPQHF. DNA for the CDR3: TGTGCCAGCAGTTACTCGATGGGACAGGGCCAGCCCCAGCATTTT.